This T cell receptor beta chain appears in the sequencing data of a study of neurological immune-mediated disorders. Findings and limits, study-wide: No sharing of CDR3 amino acid sequences was observed among expanded clones across subjects, suggesting private repertoires in all groups.

Germline CDR1 SGHRS, CDR2 YFSETQ. V lost 0 bases and J 9 bases, leaving 13 bases between the germline ends. CDR3 length equals 14 residues. This clonotype was counted ten times or more. Its target is unknown. This sample's time point: longitudinal time-point 2. Unsorted libraries were derived from 2 million PBMCs stored at -80 C. cDNA was made by 5'RACE with 10-nucleotide random UMIs. Over 200 million TCR-beta sequences from 15-18 subjects were obtained in each sequencing run. TCRdb re-called the 5' RACE reads with MiXCR, one entry per CDR3 protein. Of some 45,000 distinct CDR3 sequences listed, around 13% are singletons.

The material sequenced was PBMCs. The chain couples TRBV5-1 to TRBJ2-4; a weak D match, TRBD1 (6 bases). The receptor comes from a male donor with HTLV-1-associated myelopathy (HAM/TSP). The CDR3 nucleotides read TGCGCCAGCAGCTTGGCAGGGGCCGGGGCCATTCAGTACTTC. It specifies CASSLAGAGAIQYF.